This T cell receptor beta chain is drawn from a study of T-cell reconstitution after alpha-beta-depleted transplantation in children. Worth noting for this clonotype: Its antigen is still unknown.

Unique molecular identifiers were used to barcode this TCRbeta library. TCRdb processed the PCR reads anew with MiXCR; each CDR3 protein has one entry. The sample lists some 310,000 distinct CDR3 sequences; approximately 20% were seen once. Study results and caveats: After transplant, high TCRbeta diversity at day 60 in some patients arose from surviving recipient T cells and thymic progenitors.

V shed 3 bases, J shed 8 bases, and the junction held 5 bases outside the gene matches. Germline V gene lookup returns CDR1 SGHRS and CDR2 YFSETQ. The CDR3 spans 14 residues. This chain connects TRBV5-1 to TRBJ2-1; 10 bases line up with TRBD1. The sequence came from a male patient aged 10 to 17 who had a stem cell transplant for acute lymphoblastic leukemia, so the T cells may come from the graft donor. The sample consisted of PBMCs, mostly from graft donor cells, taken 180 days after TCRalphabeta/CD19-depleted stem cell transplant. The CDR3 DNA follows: TGCGCCAGCAGCTGGGGGACAGGGGACGATGAGCAGTTCTTC. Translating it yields CASSWGTGDDEQFF.